This T cell receptor beta chain was captured in a study of T-cell reconstitution after alpha-beta-depleted transplantation in children (dated by TCRdb to the mid-2010s). Turning to the overall study: T-cell immune reconstitution after TCRalphabeta/CD19-depleted allogeneic hematopoietic cell transplantation in children was quantitatively tracked in the study by means of TCR repertoire profiling.

The CDR3 goes from the cysteine to the phenylalanine over 14 residues. CDR3 DNA only is kept here, 42 bases in frame from base 1. CDR1 LNHNV and CDR2 YYDKDF are derived from the germline V gene (reference sequence). Relative to germline, V is 1 base shorter and J is 8 bases shorter, with 12 bases between their ends. The treatment or condition label on this specimen signifies: allogeneic hematopoietic cell transplantation with graft depleted of TCRalphabeta T cells and CD19 B cells. The children who served as transplant recipients had been given grafts of TCRalphabeta/CD19-depleted allogeneic hematopoietic cells. This clonotype was seen a handful of times. Its binding antigen is unknown. Base qualities are not recorded, but no much larger clone differs from it by a single base. Beyond this particular receptor, the publication reports: The apparently early alphabetaT-cell count recovery about two months after transplant was reportedly dependent on only several hundred rapidly expanded clones derived from non-depleted graft cells. Over subsequent months, a decline in hyperexpanded clone frequencies was noted, and after one year, T-cell counts and TCRbeta diversity were mostly ascribed to newly produced T cells. In some patients, the high TCRbeta diversity seen at day 60 was put down to recipient T cells and intrathymic progenitors that had survived conditioning.

The library was generated by PCR. TCRdb shows the sequencer as Illumina HiSeq 2500. TCR libraries were prepared with molecular barcoding, using unique molecular identifiers to normalize TCRbeta repertoire quantification. TCRdb reprocessing: public reads trimmed at Q25 with fastp, clones called with MiXCR, in-frame beta chains kept. Each CDR3 protein gets just one entry, which takes the most common genes and DNA from the rows behind it. The sample yields about 250,000 distinct CDR3 sequences; 20% to 30% were counted once. Together, the top ten hold about 4.8% of the sample. This clonotype originated in a female patient aged 2-9 years who had a stem cell transplant for congenital amegakaryocytic thrombocytopenia, so the T cells may come from the graft donor. Sequenced material: PBMCs, mostly from graft donor cells, taken 360 days after TCRalphabeta/CD19-depleted stem cell transplant. The chain uses TRBV15 and TRBJ2-1; no D segment can be confidently identified. The CDR3 reads CATSRGRPVDEQFF. Here is the DNA: TGTGCCACCAGCAGAGGTCGGCCAGTCGATGAGCAGTTCTTC.